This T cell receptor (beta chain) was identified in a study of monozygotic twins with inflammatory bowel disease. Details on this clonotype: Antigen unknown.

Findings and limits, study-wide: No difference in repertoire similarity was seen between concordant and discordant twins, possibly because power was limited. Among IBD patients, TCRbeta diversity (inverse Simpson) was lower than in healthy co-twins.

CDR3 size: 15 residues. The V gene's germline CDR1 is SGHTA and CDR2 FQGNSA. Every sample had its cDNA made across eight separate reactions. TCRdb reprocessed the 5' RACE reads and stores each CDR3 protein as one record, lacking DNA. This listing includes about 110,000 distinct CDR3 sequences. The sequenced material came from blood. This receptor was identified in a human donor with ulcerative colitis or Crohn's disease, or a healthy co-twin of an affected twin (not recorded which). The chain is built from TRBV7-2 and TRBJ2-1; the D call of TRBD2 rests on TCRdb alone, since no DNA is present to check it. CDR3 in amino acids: CASSLNGGEFAEQFF.